This T cell receptor beta chain was identified in a study of blood T cell repertoires in COVID-19. The CDR3 sequence is 17 residues long. Trimming pared 0 bases from V and 0 bases from J, leaving 15 bases between. Germline CDR1 reads SGHAT; CDR2 reads FQNNGV. The table came from immunoSEQ multiplex PCR; TCRdb's copy has only in-frame clones and leaves some out. The data contain about 180,000 clones, 60% to 85% of them seen just once; the ten biggest clones take up approximately 7.7%. The chain links TRBV11-2 to TRBJ2-7; tentative D call: TRBD2 (7 bases). The sequencing input was peripheral blood. This sequence was found in a woman in her fifties or sixties with COVID-19, enrolled during active disease. CDR3 amino acids: CASSLDGGGLPSYEQYF. As DNA, the CDR3 is TGTGCCAGCAGCTTAGATGGGGGGGGGCTCCCCTCCTACGAGCAGTACTTC.